This T cell receptor beta chain was observed in a study of blood T cell repertoires in COVID-19. Study-level information: Acute and convalescent COVID-19 samples came from the United States, Italy and Spain. T cells, B-cell-depleted T cells, or PBMCs supplied cDNA or gDNA.

Per the study methods: Estimates of nucleated cell counts were drawn from the amplification of reference gene primers. The table came from immunoSEQ multiplex PCR; TCRdb's copy has only in-frame clones and leaves some out. V and J calls and clone size are copied from that table; D and trimming were computed from the DNA. The sample includes around 250,000 clones, approximately 87% seen only once; the top ten take roughly 5.8%. The CDR3 extends over 14 amino acids. Between the trimmed V and J ends, which lost 6 bases and 1 base, there was a span of 12 bases. Germline V gene lookup returns CDR1 SGHAT and CDR2 FQDESV (reference sequence).

The clonotype originates from a man aged 60 to 69 with acute or convalescent COVID-19. The chain combines TRBV11-1 with TRBJ2-5; no reliable D call. The material sequenced was peripheral blood. This CDR3 reads CASRRSGRQETQYF. Here the CDR3 DNA reads TGTGCCAGCAGAAGGTCGGGTCGCCAAGAGACCCAGTACTTC.